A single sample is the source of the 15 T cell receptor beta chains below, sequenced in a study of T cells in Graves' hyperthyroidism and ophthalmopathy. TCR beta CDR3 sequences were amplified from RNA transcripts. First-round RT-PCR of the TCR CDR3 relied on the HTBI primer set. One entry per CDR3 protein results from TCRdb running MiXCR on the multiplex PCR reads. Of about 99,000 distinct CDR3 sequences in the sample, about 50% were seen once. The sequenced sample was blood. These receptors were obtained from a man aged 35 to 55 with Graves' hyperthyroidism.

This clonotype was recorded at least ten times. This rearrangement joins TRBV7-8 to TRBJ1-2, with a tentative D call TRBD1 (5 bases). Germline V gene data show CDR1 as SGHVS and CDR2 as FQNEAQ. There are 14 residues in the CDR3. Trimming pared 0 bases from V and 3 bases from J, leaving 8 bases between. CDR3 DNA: TGTGCCAGCAGCTTAGCGGCCAGGGACTATGGCTACACCTTC. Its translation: CASSLAARDYGYTF.

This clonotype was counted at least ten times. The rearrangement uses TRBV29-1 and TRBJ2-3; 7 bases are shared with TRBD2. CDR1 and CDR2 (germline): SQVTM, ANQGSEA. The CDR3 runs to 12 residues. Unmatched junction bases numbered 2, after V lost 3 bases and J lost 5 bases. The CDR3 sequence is CSVEGGGDTQYF. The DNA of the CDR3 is TGCAGCGTTGAGGGGGGGGGAGATACGCAGTATTTT.

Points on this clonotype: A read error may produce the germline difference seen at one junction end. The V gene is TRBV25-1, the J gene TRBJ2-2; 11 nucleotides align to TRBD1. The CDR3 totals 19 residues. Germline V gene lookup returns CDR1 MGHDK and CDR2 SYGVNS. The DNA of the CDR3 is TGTGCCAGCAGTCGAAACTCCTATGGACAGGGGGCAACCACCAGGGAGCTGTTTTTT. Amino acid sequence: CASSRNSYGQGATTRELFF.

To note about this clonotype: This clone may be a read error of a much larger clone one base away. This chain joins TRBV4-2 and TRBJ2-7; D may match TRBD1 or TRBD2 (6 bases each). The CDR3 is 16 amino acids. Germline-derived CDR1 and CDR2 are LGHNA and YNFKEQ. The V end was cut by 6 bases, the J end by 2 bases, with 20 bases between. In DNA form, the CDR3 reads TGTGCCAGCAGGCCTAGCTTCAGGGGAGGAGCCTACGAGCAGTACTTC. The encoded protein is CASRPSFRGGAYEQYF.

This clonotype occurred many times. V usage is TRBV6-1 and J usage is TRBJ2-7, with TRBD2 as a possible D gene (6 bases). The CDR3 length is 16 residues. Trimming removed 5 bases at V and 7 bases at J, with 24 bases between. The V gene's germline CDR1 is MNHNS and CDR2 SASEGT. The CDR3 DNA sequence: TGTGCCAGCAGTTATCTTAGCGGAGGCCCTATTGCGGAGCAGTACTTC. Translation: CASSYLSGGPIAEQYF.

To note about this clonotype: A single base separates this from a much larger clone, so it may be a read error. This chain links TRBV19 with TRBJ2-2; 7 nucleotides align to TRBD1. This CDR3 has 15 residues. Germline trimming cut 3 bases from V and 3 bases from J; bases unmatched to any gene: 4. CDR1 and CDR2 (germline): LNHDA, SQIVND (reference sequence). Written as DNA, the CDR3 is TGTGCCAGTAGTATTTTCCAGGGGGACACCGGGGAGCTGTTTTTT. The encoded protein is CASSIFQGDTGELFF.

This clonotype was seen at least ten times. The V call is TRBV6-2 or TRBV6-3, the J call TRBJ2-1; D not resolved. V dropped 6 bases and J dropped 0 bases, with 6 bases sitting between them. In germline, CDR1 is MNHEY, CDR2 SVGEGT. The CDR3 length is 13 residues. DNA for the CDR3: TGTGCCAGCAGGGGTCTCTCCTACAATGAGCAGTTCTTC. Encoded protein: CASRGLSYNEQFF.

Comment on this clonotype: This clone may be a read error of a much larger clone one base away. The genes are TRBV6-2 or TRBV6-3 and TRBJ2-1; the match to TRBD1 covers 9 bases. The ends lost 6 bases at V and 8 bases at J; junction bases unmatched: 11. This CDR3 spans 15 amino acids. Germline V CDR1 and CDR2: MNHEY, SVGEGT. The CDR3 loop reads CASRTTGGGNDEQFF. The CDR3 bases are TGTGCCAGCAGAACCACAGGGGGCGGAAACGATGAGCAGTTCTTC.

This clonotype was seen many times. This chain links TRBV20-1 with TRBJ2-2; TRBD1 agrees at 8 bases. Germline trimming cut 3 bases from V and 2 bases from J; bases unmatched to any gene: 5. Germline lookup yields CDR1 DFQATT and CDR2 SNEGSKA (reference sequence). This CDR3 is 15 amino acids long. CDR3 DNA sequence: TGCAGTGCTAGTCGGCAGGGGGCAAACACCGGGGAGCTGTTTTTT. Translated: CSASRQGANTGELFF.

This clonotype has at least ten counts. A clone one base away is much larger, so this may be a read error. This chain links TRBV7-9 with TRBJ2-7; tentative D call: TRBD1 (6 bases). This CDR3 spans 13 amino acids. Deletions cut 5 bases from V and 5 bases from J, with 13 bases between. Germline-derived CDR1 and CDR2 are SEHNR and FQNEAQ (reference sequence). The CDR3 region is CASSQGHLHEQYF. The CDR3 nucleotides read TGTGCCAGCAGCCAGGGACATCTCCACGAGCAGTACTTC.

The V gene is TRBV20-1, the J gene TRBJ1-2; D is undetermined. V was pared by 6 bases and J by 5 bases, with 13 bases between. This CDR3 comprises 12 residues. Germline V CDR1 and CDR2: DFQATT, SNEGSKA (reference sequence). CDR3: CSAPPGGYGYTF. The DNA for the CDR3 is TGCAGTGCCCCTCCCGGTGGGTATGGCTACACCTTC.

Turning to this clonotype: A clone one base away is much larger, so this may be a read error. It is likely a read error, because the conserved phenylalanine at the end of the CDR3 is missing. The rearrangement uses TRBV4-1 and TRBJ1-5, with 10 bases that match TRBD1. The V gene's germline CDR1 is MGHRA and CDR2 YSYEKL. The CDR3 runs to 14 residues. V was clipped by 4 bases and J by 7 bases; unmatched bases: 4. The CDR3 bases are TGCGCCAGCAGCCCCGGGACAGGGGTCCAGCCCCAGCATCTT. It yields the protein CASSPGTGVQPQHL.

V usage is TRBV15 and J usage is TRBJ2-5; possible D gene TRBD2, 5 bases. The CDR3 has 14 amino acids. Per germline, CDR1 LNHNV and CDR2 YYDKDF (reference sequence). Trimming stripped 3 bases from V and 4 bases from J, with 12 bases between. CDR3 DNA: TGTGCCACCAGCAGTCGCATACTAGTAGAGACCCAGTACTTC. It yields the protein CATSSRILVETQYF.

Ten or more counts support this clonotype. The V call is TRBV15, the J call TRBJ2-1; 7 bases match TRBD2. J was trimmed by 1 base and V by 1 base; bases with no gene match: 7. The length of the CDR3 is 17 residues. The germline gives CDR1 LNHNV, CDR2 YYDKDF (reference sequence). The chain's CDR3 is CATSRGGAGRSYNEQFF. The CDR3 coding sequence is TGTGCCACCAGCAGAGGGGGAGCGGGGCGATCCTACAATGAGCAGTTCTTC.

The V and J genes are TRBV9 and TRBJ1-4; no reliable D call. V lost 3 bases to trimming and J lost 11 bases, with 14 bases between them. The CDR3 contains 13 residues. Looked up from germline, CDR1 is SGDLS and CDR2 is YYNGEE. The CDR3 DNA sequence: TGTGCCAGCAGCGGAGCCCGAAACGAGAAACTGTTTTTT. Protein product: CASSGARNEKLFF.